The source of this TCR beta chain is a study of human T cells and chemical hapten exposure. About the study: Reading of the patch tests, which applied 0.01% DPC to the upper back, occurred at 6 days.

Time point here: patch test 1, 2 weeks after DPC sensitization. Documented treatment: therapeutic diphenylcyclopropenone sensitization with weekly scalp DPC. Alopecia patients deemed DPC-suitable, aged 18 to 70, excluding pregnancy. Germline lookup yields CDR1 SGHKS and CDR2 YYEKEE (reference sequence). Trimming took 8 bases from V and 5 from J, leaving 20 bases between them. The CDR3 is 14 amino acids. This clonotype has a handful of counts. A single record per CDR3 protein comes from TCRdb applying MiXCR to the RACE reads. The sample has fewer than 100,000 distinct CDR3 sequences, 10% to 15% seen once.

The chain links TRBV5-5 to TRBJ2-7, with D possibly TRBD2 on 5 matching bases. This clonotype was obtained from an older woman with alopecia areata. Some clones in this sample may be carry-over from other donors' samples. Here the sequenced sample was whole blood, taken in connection with sensitization to the hapten diphenylcyclopropenone (DPC). CDR3 sequence (DNA): TGTGCCAGTTCCCCAACCCCGGGGAAGCACGAGCAGTACTTC. Its translation: CASSPTPGKHEQYF.